This entry lists 29 T cell receptor beta chains sequenced from one sample in a study of neurological immune-mediated disorders (dated by TCRdb to the late 2010s). Library preparation employed 5' RACE. The sequencer was an Illumina HiSeq 2500. TCRdb ran its own pipeline on the public reads, namely fastp trimming at Q25 and MiXCR clone calling, and kept in-frame beta chains. Entries are consolidated by CDR3 protein sequence, retaining the most common genes and DNA. The sample records 57,000 or so distinct CDR3 sequences, roughly 11% of which are singletons. The ten largest clones take up less than 2% of the sample. The sample was PBMCs. These receptors originate from a man in his fifties or sixties in good health.

This clonotype was seen many times. V and J are TRBV20-1 and TRBJ1-6, with D tentatively TRBD1 (5 bases). Germline CDR1 reads DFQATT; CDR2 reads SNEGSKA (reference sequence). Trimming took 2 bases from V and 5 from J, leaving 13 bases between them. The length of the CDR3 is 15 residues. The DNA of the CDR3 is TGCAGTGCTAGATGGGGGGGGGAGAATAATTCACCCCTCCACTTT. It specifies CSARWGGENNSPLHF.

This clonotype was detected ten times or more. The chain carries TRBV12-3 or TRBV12-4 and TRBJ1-6, with D perhaps matching TRBD1 (5 bases). Trimming took 5 bases from V and 10 from J, leaving 21 bases between them. The CDR3 is made up of 16 amino acids. Here the CDR3 reads CASSIGGAGRESPLHF. The CDR3 bases are TGTGCCAGCAGTATCGGCGGGGCCGGGAGAGAATCACCCCTCCACTTT.

This clonotype was seen only once. The CDR3 does not end in the conserved phenylalanine or tryptophan, so this is likely a read error. This chain uses TRBV11-2 with TRBJ2-1; 8 nucleotides match TRBD1. The CDR3 consists of 17 residues. The germline gives CDR1 SGHAT, CDR2 FQNNGV. CDR3 sequence (DNA): TGTGCCAACAGCTTTTATTCTGACAGGGGTCTTCACAATGAGCAGTTCTTA. This sequence encodes CANSFYSDRGLHNEQFL.

There are many counts of this clonotype. This chain links TRBV6-6 with TRBJ2-5; D is unresolved. CDR3 size: 13 residues. V was cut by 4 bases and J by 5 bases, with 11 bases left in between. Germline CDR1 is MNHNY and CDR2 is SVGAGI (reference sequence). The CDR3 DNA reads as TGTGCCAGCAGTTTGACCCGTGAGGAGACCCAGTACTTC. Protein sequence: CASSLTREETQYF.

This clonotype came up many times. V and J are TRBV5-1 and TRBJ2-7; TRBD1 might be the D (5 bases). V was pared by 0 bases and J by 3 bases, with 19 bases between. The CDR3 contains 17 residues. The germline gives CDR1 SGHRS, CDR2 YFSETQ. DNA of the CDR3: TGCGCCAGCAGCTTGGTAAGTGCCTTCAGGGCTAACTACGAGCAGTACTTC. This encodes CASSLVSAFRANYEQYF.

The J gene is TRBJ2-5, the V gene TRBV18; perhaps TRBD1 as D (6 bases). From germline, CDR1 is KGHSH and CDR2 LQKENI. This CDR3 spans 14 amino acids. V dropped 2 bases and J dropped 3 bases, with 10 bases sitting between them. CDR3 loop: CASSPVTGEETQYF. CDR3 coding DNA: TGTGCCAGCTCACCAGTGACAGGTGAAGAGACCCAGTACTTC.

This clonotype came up many times. Mismatch with germline at one junction end may stem from a read error. The chain couples TRBV2 to TRBJ1-1; D not certain. The CDR3 has 12 residues. CDR1 SNHLY and CDR2 FYNNEI come from the germline V gene. The CDR3 spells CASSARGSRFYF. CDR3 DNA: TGTGCCAGCAGTGCGCGCGGGTCCAGGTTTTACTTT. Filled out from reference TRBV2 and TRBJ1-1, the complete variable domain reads EPEVTQTPSHQVTQMGQEVILRCVPISNHLYFYWYRQILGQKVEFLVSFYNNEISEKSEIFDDQFSVERPDGSNFTLKIRSTKLEDSAMYFCASSARGSRFYFGQGTRLTVV.

This clonotype was recorded at least ten times. The chain uses TRBV10-3 and TRBJ1-1; D possibly corresponds to TRBD1 (5 bases). Germline V lookup: CDR1 ENHRY, CDR2 SYGVKD. The ends were cut back, 10 bases at V and 0 bases at J, with 18 bases in the middle. This CDR3 region has 15 residues. The CDR3 sequence: CATKGQGNMNTEAFF. The CDR3 DNA is TGTGCCACCAAGGGGCAGGGCAACATGAACACTGAAGCTTTCTTT.

This clonotype was recorded at least ten times. The rearrangement uses TRBV6-2 or TRBV6-3 and TRBJ2-7; a weak D match, TRBD2 (6 bases). Trimming pared 6 bases from V and 2 bases from J, leaving 14 bases between. CDR3 length: 14 residues. Germline CDR1 and CDR2: MNHEY and SVGEGT. The CDR3 here is CASSITSGAYEQYF. The CDR3 coding sequence is TGTGCCAGCAGCATCACCTCGGGGGCCTACGAGCAGTACTTC.

There are many counts of this clonotype. The chain employs TRBV6-2 or TRBV6-3 and TRBJ2-1, with TRBD2 matching over 7 bases. Germline CDR1 MNHEY, CDR2 SVGEGT. The junction had 5 bases not matched to a gene; V was cut back by 8 bases and J by 4 bases. There are 13 residues in the CDR3. The CDR3 reads CASGTGGYNEQFF. The CDR3 bases are TGTGCCAGCGGGACGGGAGGTTACAATGAGCAGTTCTTC.

This clonotype was counted at least ten times. V and J are TRBV13 and TRBJ2-2; 7 bases are shared with TRBD1. The germline V gene encodes CDR1 PRHDT and CDR2 FYEKMQ (reference sequence). The CDR3 length is 14 residues. V lost 6 bases to trimming and J lost 4 bases; unmatched junction nucleotides: 5. The CDR3, as DNA: TGTGCCAGCAGTTTACAGGGGTTCACCGGGGAGCTGTTTTTT. Protein sequence: CASSLQGFTGELFF. The full variable domain, rest sourced from reference TRBV13 and TRBJ2-2, is AAGVIQSPRHLIKEKRETATLKCYPIPRHDTVYWYQQGPGQDPQFLISFYEKMQSDKGSIPDRFSAQQFSDYHSELNMSSLELGDSALYFCASSLQGFTGELFFGEGSRLTVL.

V gene TRBV5-1 combines with J gene TRBJ2-1; the match to TRBD2 covers 7 bases. The germline V gene encodes CDR1 SGHRS and CDR2 YFSETQ. The J segment lost 5 bases and the V segment lost 2 bases, leaving 4 bases of the junction unmatched. This CDR3 spans 14 amino acids. This CDR3 reads CASSFGGGNNEQFF. In DNA, the CDR3 is TGCGCCAGCAGCTTTGGCGGGGGAAACAATGAGCAGTTCTTC.

This clonotype was found many times. The chain carries TRBV10-3 and TRBJ2-7, with 10 bases fitting TRBD1. Germline CDR1 reads ENHRY; CDR2 reads SYGVKD. Trimming removed 4 bases from V and 4 bases from J; junction bases left unmatched: 13. The CDR3 sequence is 17 residues long. CDR3 loop: CAISGPSTGGNVYEQYF. The CDR3 DNA reads as TGTGCCATCAGTGGACCCTCGACAGGGGGCAACGTATACGAGCAGTACTTC.

This clonotype has a count of ten or more. This chain connects TRBV4-2 to TRBJ1-5, with 7 bases aligning to TRBD1. The germline V gene encodes CDR1 LGHNA and CDR2 YNFKEQ. CDR3 length: 18 residues. J gave up 6 bases and V 0 bases, and 14 bases lay outside the gene matches. The CDR3 region is CASSQEEGTGESGQPQHF. The DNA of the CDR3 is TGTGCCAGCAGCCAAGAGGAGGGAACAGGGGAAAGTGGTCAGCCCCAGCATTTT.

The chain carries TRBV19 and TRBJ2-3; D remains unclear. The CDR3 totals 12 residues. CDR1 and CDR2 (germline): LNHDA, SQIVND (reference sequence). Deletions cut 4 bases from V and 4 bases from J, with 6 bases between. The CDR3 DNA reads TGTGCCAGTAGTACCCCGCCAGATACGCAGTATTTT. Translated, it gives CASSTPPDTQYF.

As to this clonotype: At one of its ends the junction is not consistent with the germline gene, which may arise from a read error. This chain uses TRBV7-2 with TRBJ2-7, with 8 bases aligning to TRBD1. The CDR3 consists of 16 residues. Germline-derived CDR1 and CDR2 are SGHTA and FQGNSA. CDR3 in amino acids: CASSLGSGQGLYEQYF. The CDR3 coding sequence is TGCGCCAGCAGCTTAGGGTCCGGACAGGGACTCTACGAGCAGTACTTC.

This clonotype was seen many times. The rearrangement links TRBV20-1 to TRBJ1-2, with a weak D call TRBD1 (6 bases). Germline CDR1 is DFQATT and CDR2 is SNEGSKA (reference sequence). The CDR3 covers 13 residues. V lost 8 bases, J lost 4 bases, and 17 bases lay in between. The CDR3 sequence is CSNRELTGYGYTF. As DNA, the CDR3 is TGCAGTAACAGGGAGTTAACTGGCTATGGCTACACCTTC.

This clonotype was counted ten times or more. CDR3 region: CASSLAGTSVPQETQYF. Written as DNA, the CDR3 is TGCGCCAGCAGCTTGGCCGGGACTAGCGTCCCCCAAGAGACCCAGTACTTC. The V and J genes are TRBV5-1 and TRBJ2-5; 10 nucleotides align to TRBD2. Germline V lookup: CDR1 SGHRS, CDR2 YFSETQ. V lost 0 bases, J lost 1 base, and 6 bases stayed unmatched. The CDR3 length is 17 residues. Full variable domain (missing parts from reference TRBV5-1 and TRBJ2-5): KAGVTQTPRYLIKTRGQQVTLSCSPISGHRSVSWYQQTPGQGLQFLFEYFSETQRNKGNFPGRFSGRQFSNSRSEMNVSTLELGDSALYLCASSLAGTSVPQETQYFGPGTRLLVL.

This clonotype was recorded many times. The chain combines TRBV7-2 with TRBJ1-5; 8 nucleotides line up with TRBD1. V dropped 4 bases and J dropped 3; count of bases not matched to a gene: 17. This CDR3 has 19 amino acids. Germline V gene sequence: CDR1 SGHTA, CDR2 FQGNSA. In nucleotides, the CDR3 is TGTGCCAGCAGCTCCCCGGGACAGGCACCAGTGGGGTCCAATCAGCCCCAGCATTTT. It yields the protein CASSSPGQAPVGSNQPQHF.

The chain uses TRBV6-5 and TRBJ2-7, with 8 bases lining up with TRBD1. CDR3 length: 14 residues. V lost 2 bases to trimming and J lost 3 bases; unmatched junction nucleotides: 3. Germline loops: CDR1 MNHEY, CDR2 SVGAGI. In DNA form, the CDR3 reads TGTGCCAGCAGTTACACGGACAGGGTCTACGAGCAGTACTTC. Translation gives CASSYTDRVYEQYF.

Within the sample, this clonotype is medium-sized (0.01 to 0.1%). The chain links TRBV5-1 to TRBJ2-3; D possibly matches TRBD1 or TRBD2 (5 bases each). Trimming removed 0 bases at V and 4 bases at J, with 15 bases between. CDR3 length equals 16 residues. CDR1 is SGHRS and CDR2 is YFSETQ in the germline V gene. CDR3 loop: CASSLAVGEVADTQYF. The DNA of the CDR3 is TGCGCCAGCAGCTTGGCGGTGGGGGAAGTCGCAGATACGCAGTATTTT. Looking up the rest from reference TRBV5-1 and TRBJ2-3 gives the full variable domain: KAGVTQTPRYLIKTRGQQVTLSCSPISGHRSVSWYQQTPGQGLQFLFEYFSETQRNKGNFPGRFSGRQFSNSRSEMNVSTLELGDSALYLCASSLAVGEVADTQYFGPGTRLTVL.

This clonotype was recorded many times. The CDR3 sequence is CASSYGRGGRMNTEAFF. The CDR3 region has the DNA TGTGCCAGCAGTTACGGTCGCGGGGGGCGGATGAACACTGAAGCTTTCTTT. The chain carries TRBV6-5 and TRBJ1-1; a possible D gene is TRBD1 (6 bases). V dropped 2 bases and J dropped 0 bases, with 16 bases sitting between them. CDR3 length: 17 residues. CDR1 and CDR2 (germline): MNHEY, SVGAGI.

This clonotype was seen many times. The chain has TRBV20-1 and TRBJ2-1; unclear D gene. Germline loops: CDR1 DFQATT, CDR2 SNEGSKA (reference sequence). CDR3 length: 15 amino acids. V gave up 0 bases and J gave up 3 bases, with 12 bases separating them. CDR3 nucleotides: TGCAGTGCTAGAGATCTCGGACGGATCTACAATGAGCAGTTCTTC. The encoded protein is CSARDLGRIYNEQFF.

This clonotype was recorded many times. The chain combines TRBV20-1 with TRBJ2-4, with D maybe TRBD1 (5 bases). The CDR3 has 16 residues. V was shortened by 5 bases and J by 6 bases, with 23 bases between the two germline ends. CDR1 DFQATT and CDR2 SNEGSKA come from the germline V gene (reference sequence). The DNA for the CDR3 is TGCAGTGCTTTAGGTCCCCAGGGTTCTAGGGTAAACATTCAGTACTTC. This translates into CSALGPQGSRVNIQYF.

This clonotype was detected ten times or more. This chain links TRBV12-3 or TRBV12-4 with TRBJ1-2; 7 bases are shared with TRBD1. V gave up 7 bases and J gave up 5 bases; unmatched junction bases: 10. There are 14 residues in the CDR3. CDR3 amino acids: CASNSPQGWYGYTF. The CDR3 bases are TGTGCCAGCAATTCCCCACAGGGGTGGTATGGCTACACCTTC.

This clonotype has at least ten counts. The chain employs TRBV5-6 and TRBJ2-7; D is perhaps TRBD2 (5 bases). The V and J ends lost 1 base and 7 bases respectively, with 9 bases between them. Per the germline V gene, CDR1 is SGHDT and CDR2 is YYEEEE. The CDR3 runs 12 residues. The CDR3 loop is CASSLRGGEQYF. As DNA, the CDR3 is TGTGCCAGCAGCTTGCGAGGCGGGGAGCAGTACTTC.

This clonotype was found many times. The chain carries TRBV12-5 and TRBJ1-5, with TRBD1 identical over 7 bases. J lost 0 bases, V lost 0 bases, and 11 bases had no gene match. The CDR3 contains 19 residues. Germline CDR1 LGHNT, CDR2 FRNRAP. The CDR3 DNA is TGTGCTAGTGGTTTGGTCGGCGACAGGGCCCATTATAGCAATCAGCCCCAGCATTTT. As protein: CASGLVGDRAHYSNQPQHF.

This clonotype has ten or more counts. The chain couples TRBV25-1 to TRBJ2-1; 7 bases agree with TRBD2. The germline gives CDR1 MGHDK, CDR2 SYGVNS. The V segment lost 1 base and the J segment 7 bases; nucleotides outside the gene matches: 10. This CDR3 is built from 16 residues. The CDR3 DNA follows: TGTGCCAGCAGTGAATTCCCACGGGGGGACGCAAATGAGCAGTTCTTC. It yields the protein CASSEFPRGDANEQFF.

This clonotype was counted ten times or more. The V and J genes are TRBV20-1 and TRBJ2-7, with TRBD2 as a possible D gene (6 bases). Germline loops: CDR1 DFQATT, CDR2 SNEGSKA (reference sequence). Trimming pared 6 bases from V and 6 bases from J, leaving 15 bases between. This CDR3 comprises 12 residues. As DNA, the CDR3 is TGCAGTGCCCTGACTAACGGGGGCGAGCAGTACTTC. This sequence encodes CSALTNGGEQYF.